This T cell receptor beta chain was identified during a study of CD8 T cells in Susac syndrome. TCR beta was sequenced from blood CD8+ and CD4+ T cells. Treatment-naive patients with stable or active relapsing-remitting disease served as multiple sclerosis controls. V gave up 10 bases and J gave up 6 bases, with 16 bases separating them. The CDR3 is 12 amino acids. When the RNA was reverse transcribed, random hexamers were used with an input of roughly 0.45 to 1 ug. TCRdb reanalysed the immunoSEQ multiplex PCR reads using MiXCR and keeps one entry per CDR3 protein. The sample lists approximately 190,000 distinct CDR3 sequences; roughly 96% were seen once. Comment on this clonotype: Its antigen is currently unknown.

Notes on the study in general: It was acknowledged by the study that relatively few individuals were included in its TCR sequencing and HLA analysis.

The receptor was derived from a human donor with multiple sclerosis. This chain connects TRBV12-3 or TRBV12-4 to TRBJ2-7, with D tentatively TRBD1 (6 bases). Sample: CD4+ T cells from PBMCs. CDR3 in amino acids: CATRDRLGEQYF. The DNA for the CDR3 is TGTGCCACCCGAGACAGGCTCGGCGAGCAGTACTTC.